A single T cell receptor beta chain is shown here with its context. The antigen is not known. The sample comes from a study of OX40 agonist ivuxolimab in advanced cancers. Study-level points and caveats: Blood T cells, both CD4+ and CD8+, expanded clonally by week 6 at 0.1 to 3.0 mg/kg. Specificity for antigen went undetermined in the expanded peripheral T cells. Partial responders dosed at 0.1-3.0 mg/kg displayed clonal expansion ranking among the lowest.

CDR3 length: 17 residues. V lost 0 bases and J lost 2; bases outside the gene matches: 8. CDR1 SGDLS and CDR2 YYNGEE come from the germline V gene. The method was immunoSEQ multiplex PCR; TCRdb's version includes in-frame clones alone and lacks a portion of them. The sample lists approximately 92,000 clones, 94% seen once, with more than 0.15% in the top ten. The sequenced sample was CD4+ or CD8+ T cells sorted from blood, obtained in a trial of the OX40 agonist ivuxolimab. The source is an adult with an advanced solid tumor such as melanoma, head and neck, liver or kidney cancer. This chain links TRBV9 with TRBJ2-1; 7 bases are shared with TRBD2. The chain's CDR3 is CASSVVGASGPYNEQFF. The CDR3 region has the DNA TGTGCCAGCAGCGTAGTTGGGGCTAGCGGACCCTACAATGAGCAGTTCTTC.